The rows below give T cell receptor beta chains drawn from one sample of a study of CD8 T cells in ankylosing spondylitis. One entry per CDR3 protein, called by TCRdb with MiXCR from the 5' RACE reads. The sample has approximately 150,000 distinct CDR3 sequences; approximately 32% are singletons. Input material: synovial fluid, either unsorted or a sorted T cell fraction (not recorded which). The receptors stem from a male donor with ankylosing spondylitis. The CDR3 runs from the conserved cysteine through the conserved F or W. A D gene is named only where the DNA matches it firmly. Size tells how often a clone was seen (once, few, many) or the class of an expanded clone, and some rows leave it out.

D | length | J | V | size | DNA | CDR3
TRBD1 | 16 | TRBJ2-7 | TRBV5-1 | few | TGCGCCAGCAGCCCCGGACAGGGTAAATTCTCCTACGAGCAGTACTTC | CASSPGQGKFSYEQYF
- | 11 | TRBJ1-1 | TRBV30 | few | TGTGCCTGGAGTGGAAAGTGGTCAGCTTTCTTT | CAWSGKWSAFF
- | 14 | TRBJ1-4 | TRBV20-1 | few | TGCAGTGCTAGAGATCAGGAAGGGATTGGGAAACTGTTTTTT | CSARDQEGIGKLFF
TRBD2 | 16 | TRBJ2-2 | TRBV5-1 | - | TGCGCCAGCAGCACGGGGACTAGCGGAAACACCGGGGAGCTGTTTTTT | CASSTGTSGNTGELFF
- | 14 | TRBJ1-3 | TRBV14 | - | TGTGCCAGCAGCGCCACAGGGATAGGAAACACCATATATTTT | CASSATGIGNTIYF
- | 14 | TRBJ1-5 | TRBV6-1 | - | TGTGCCAGCAGTGAAATGTGGGTAGGTCAGCCCCAGCATTTT | CASSEMWVGQPQHF
- | 11 | TRBJ1-6 | TRBV29-1 | few | TGCAGCGTTTCAATACTCGGAACAGTACATTTT | CSVSILGTVHF
- | 14 | TRBJ1-2 | TRBV12-3/TRBV12-4 | - | TGTGCCAGCAGTCCAAAGGGACCGATCTATGGCTACACCTTC | CASSPKGPIYGYTF
- | 13 | TRBJ1-1 | TRBV5-1 | many | TGCGCCAGCAGACCCGACAGCTACACTGAAGCTTTCTTT | CASRPDSYTEAFF
- | 15 | TRBJ1-2 | TRBV6-5 | few | TGTGCCAGCAGTTACTCGTTAGTGCCCTACTATGGCTACACCTTC | CASSYSLVPYYGYTF
TRBD1 | 14 | TRBJ1-2 | TRBV14 | few | TGTGCCAGCAGCGCCCAGGGGGGAGTTTATGGCTACACCTTC | CASSAQGGVYGYTF
- | 12 | TRBJ1-1 | TRBV20-1 | many | TGCAGTGGATCCGGGAGGGGCACTGAAGCTTTCTTT | CSGSGRGTEAFF
- | 13 | TRBJ2-5 | TRBV10-3 | many | TGTGCCATCAGTGGTGGCAGCCAAGAGACCCAGTACTTC | CAISGGSQETQYF
TRBD2 | 16 | TRBJ2-2 | TRBV20-1 | - | TGCAGTGCTAGACCTCTAGCGGGAGGGCCCCTCGGGGAGCTGTTTTTT | CSARPLAGGPLGELFF
TRBD2 | 16 | TRBJ2-3 | TRBV19 | - | TGTGCCAGTAGTACCCCCGGACTAGCGGGAGCAGATACGCAGTATTTT | CASSTPGLAGADTQYF
- | 15 | TRBJ1-6 | TRBV27 | - | TGTGCCAGCAGTTTAAGGTGGGGAAAGGATTCACCCCTCCACTTT | CASSLRWGKDSPLHF
- | 15 | TRBJ1-1 | TRBV10-2 | - | TGCGCCAGCAGTGAGACTGGACAGATGAACACTGAAGCTTTCTTT | CASSETGQMNTEAFF
- | 12 | TRBJ2-7 | TRBV28 | once | TGTGCCAGCGGGACGGGCCTCTACGAGCAGTACTTC | CASGTGLYEQYF
- | 14 | TRBJ1-5 | TRBV5-6 | - | TGTGCCAGCAGCTTAATGAGGAACAATCAGCCCCAGCATTTT | CASSLMRNNQPQHF
TRBD1 | 17 | TRBJ2-7 | TRBV7-9 | few | TGTGCCAGCAGCCCCCAAGAGACAGGGAGTCTTAAATACGAGCAGTACTTC | CASSPQETGSLKYEQYF
TRBD2 | 18 | TRBJ2-7 | TRBV20-1 | few | TGCAGTGCTAGAGATATGAGTGGACTAGCGGGAGGACTATACGAGCAGTACTTC | CSARDMSGLAGGLYEQYF
- | 13 | TRBJ2-1 | TRBV7-2 | - | TGTGCCAGCAGCCAGAACTCCTACAATGAGCAGTTCTTC | CASSQNSYNEQFF
TRBD2 | 17 | TRBJ2-1 | TRBV24-1 | - | TGTGCCACCAGTGACCCAGGACTAGGGGAGGGGACCAATGAGCAGTTCTTC | CATSDPGLGEGTNEQFF
- | 14 | TRBJ2-7 | TRBV28 | many | TGTGCCAGCAGCACTCGCAACACCGCCGACGAGCAGTACTTC | CASSTRNTADEQYF
TRBD1 | 14 | TRBJ2-1 | TRBV20-1 | - | TGCAGTGCTAGCCGGACAGGGGACAACAATGAGCAGTTCTTC | CSASRTGDNNEQFF
TRBD2 | 15 | TRBJ2-1 | TRBV19 | - | TGTGCCTGTACAAGAACTAGCGGGGTTAACAATGAGCAGTTCTTC | CACTRTSGVNNEQFF
TRBD2 | 17 | TRBJ2-3 | TRBV11-2 | - | TGTGCCAGCACTATCAGCGGACTAGCGACATACACAGATACGCAGTATTTT | CASTISGLATYTDTQYF
- | 12 | TRBJ1-2 | TRBV28 | few | TGTGCCAGCAGTCCCCGGACAGTTGGCTACACCTTC | CASSPRTVGYTF
- | 14 | TRBJ2-1 | TRBV12-3/TRBV12-4 | - | TGTGCCAGCAGTTTACTTGGGGTGATCAATGAGCAGTTCTTC | CASSLLGVINEQFF
- | 14 | TRBJ1-1 | TRBV7-2 | - | TGTGCCAGCAGCATCACGACGGCCGGGACTGAAGCTTTCTTT | CASSITTAGTEAFF
TRBD2 | 15 | TRBJ2-1 | TRBV20-1 | few | TGCAGTGCTAGCCCCCTATGGGGGGGGAGGAATGAGCAGTTCTTC | CSASPLWGGRNEQFF
TRBD1 | 15 | TRBJ2-7 | TRBV5-1 | many | TGCGCCAGCAGCTTGGGGGCAGGGGGCGCGTTCGAGCAGTACTTC | CASSLGAGGAFEQYF
TRBD2 | 15 | TRBJ2-2 | TRBV7-8 | - | TGTGCCAGCAGCTGGGGACTATCCAACACCGGGGAGCTGTTTTTT | CASSWGLSNTGELFF
- | 15 | TRBJ2-1 | TRBV12-3/TRBV12-4 | - | TGTGCCAGCAGCTTAGGGACCTCCGTCTACAATGAGCAGTTCTTC | CASSLGTSVYNEQFF
- | 20 | TRBJ2-1 | TRBV4-2 | - | TGTGCCAGCAGCCCTTCGATTAAGATGGGGCTAGCCACCGTACGCAATGAGCAGTTCTTC | CASSPSIKMGLATVRNEQFF
TRBD2 | 16 | TRBJ2-3 | TRBV2 | - | TGTGCCAGCAGGGATCCCCTAGCGGGGGTCACAGATACGCAGTATTTT | CASRDPLAGVTDTQYF
- | 14 | TRBJ1-2 | TRBV11-3 | few | TGTGCCAGCAGCGCCAGTGGTCCCGGCTATGGCTACACCTTC | CASSASGPGYGYTF
TRBD1 | 16 | TRBJ1-1 | TRBV12-3/TRBV12-4 | - | TGTGCCAGCAGACCCGCAGGGGGGACAATGAACACTGAAGCTTTCTTT | CASRPAGGTMNTEAFF
- | 16 | TRBJ1-2 | TRBV7-2 | - | TGTGCCAGCAGCTTAGCTGGGTCGCAAACGGGCTATGGCTACACCTTC | CASSLAGSQTGYGYTF
TRBD2 | 17 | TRBJ2-2 | TRBV29-1 | - | TGCAGCGTTGCCCATACCGGACTAGCGGGGGGGGCCGGGGAGCTGTTTTTT | CSVAHTGLAGGAGELFF
TRBD2 | 15 | TRBJ2-3 | TRBV29-1 | - | TGCAGCGTCCAATCGACTAGCGGGGGGTCAGATACGCAGTATTTT | CSVQSTSGGSDTQYF
TRBD2 | 15 | TRBJ2-7 | TRBV27 | many | TGTGCCAGCAGGTCCCTAAGCGGGGCCTCCTACGAGCAGTACTTC | CASRSLSGASYEQYF
- | 15 | TRBJ2-3 | TRBV2 | - | TGTGCCAGCAGGGAGGGTGAAAGGGGAAAGGATACGCAGTATTTT | CASREGERGKDTQYF
TRBD2 | 16 | TRBJ2-3 | TRBV3-1 | few | TGTGCCAGCAGCCCCGGGACTAGCGGGGTCACAGATACGCAGTATTTT | CASSPGTSGVTDTQYF
TRBD2 | 14 | TRBJ2-5 | TRBV12-3/TRBV12-4 | many | TGTGCCAGCAGTGAACTAGCGGGAGAAGAGACCCAGTACTTC | CASSELAGEETQYF
- | 13 | TRBJ1-5 | TRBV12-3/TRBV12-4 | - | TGTGCCAGCTGCCGGGACGGTAATCAGCCCCAGCCTTTT | CASCRDGNQPQPF
TRBD1 | 17 | TRBJ2-4 | TRBV12-3/TRBV12-4 | - | TGTGCCAGCAGTTTAGCGAGGGGACAGGGCTTTGGAAACATTCAGTACTTC | CASSLARGQGFGNIQYF
- | 14 | TRBJ2-3 | TRBV4-2 | once | TGTGCCAGCAGCCAAGACGAGGGTACAGATACGCAGTATTTT | CASSQDEGTDTQYF
- | 15 | TRBJ1-4 | TRBV27 | - | TGTGCCAGCAGCTTGGGGCCAGATCCAGGTGAAAAACTGTTTTTT | CASSLGPDPGEKLFF
- | 13 | TRBJ1-5 | TRBV10-3 | few | TGTGCCATCAGTGGCGAGGCCAGGGAGCTGCAGCATTTT | CAISGEARELQHF
- | 12 | TRBJ1-1 | TRBV3-1 | few | TGTGCCAGCAGCCAGGTCGGCACTGAAGCTTTCTTT | CASSQVGTEAFF
- | 11 | TRBJ2-1 | TRBV20-1 | - | TGCAGTGCTAGAGGTGCCAATGAGCAGTTCTTC | CSARGANEQFF
TRBD1 | 14 | TRBJ2-1 | TRBV13 | - | TGTGCCAGCAACACAGGGGTCTCCTACAATGAGCAGTTCTTC | CASNTGVSYNEQFF
- | 15 | TRBJ1-6 | TRBV19 | - | TGTGCCAGCACCCGGGGGAGCTCCTATAATTCACCCCTCCACTTT | CASTRGSSYNSPLHF
- | 14 | TRBJ1-2 | TRBV5-1 | few | TGCGCCAGCAGCTTGGACAGGCTTAACTATGGCTACACCTTC | CASSLDRLNYGYTF